This T cell receptor beta chain was sequenced during a study of OX40 agonist ivuxolimab in advanced cancers. On the study more broadly: The dose-escalation cohort was approximately 84% male, with a mean age of around 60 years, ranging roughly 20 to 80.

V gave up 6 bases and J gave up 2 bases; unmatched junction bases: 7. Germline-derived CDR1 and CDR2 are MNHEY and SMNVEV (reference sequence). The CDR3 consists of 15 residues. Produced via immunoSEQ multiplex PCR; TCRdb's table is partial and in-frame only. The sample includes roughly 90,000 clones, 90% to 95% of them seen just once. Overall study results and limits: Normalized T-cell clonal expansion was also low in a subset of nonresponders.

Note on this clone: Its specificity is not known.

The clonotype originates from an adult with an advanced solid tumor such as melanoma, head and neck, liver or kidney cancer. V is TRBV27 and J is TRBJ2-7, with 10 nucleotides matching TRBD1. Specimen: CD4+ or CD8+ T cells sorted from blood, collected in a trial of the OX40 agonist ivuxolimab. The CDR3 sequence: CASRGTGERTYEQYF. The DNA of the CDR3 is TGTGCCAGCAGAGGGACAGGGGAGCGGACCTACGAGCAGTACTTC.